This record concerns one T cell receptor (beta chain) sequence. A multiplex PCR was run with 60 Vbeta primers and 13 Jbeta primers. Method: immunoSEQ multiplex PCR; TCRdb's copy keeps in-frame clones and lacks some. Of about 240,000 clones listed, 80% to 85% are singletons. Donors had nominal health at sampling but likely had unrecorded immune exposures. The data are from a study of cytomegalovirus exposure and HLA in healthy donors. CDR1 and CDR2 (germline): LNHNV, YYDKDF (reference sequence). Deletions cut 1 base from V and 1 base from J, with 16 bases between. The CDR3 extends over 17 amino acids. The rearrangement uses TRBV15 and TRBJ2-5; D is possibly TRBD2 (5 bases). This clonotype originated in a woman aged 60-75 years in good health and CMV-seropositive. Sequenced input: PBMCs. The CDR3 nucleotides read TGTGCCACCAGCAGAGTGTGGGCCGGCGAGGGCCAAGAGACCCAGTACTTC. It specifies CATSRVWAGEGQETQYF.